The present T cell receptor beta chain was sequenced within a study of cytotoxic CD8 clonotypes in ibrutinib-treated CLL. Study details: Researchers reported about 10 relapsed/refractory and some 14 treatment-naive patients, fewer than 18 of them IGHV unmutated. Response was recorded as partial in about 24 patients and complete in 2; at median roughly 70 months, around 14 remained remitted and about twelve had progressed. General observations from the study: Shared public clonotypes were rare, and on treatment they either got smaller or stayed the same. A rise in clonality was seen at ibrutinib response, and a fall back toward baseline was seen at progression.

About this clone: Its target is not known.

Sequencing was performed with immunoSEQ multiplex PCR; in TCRdb, only in-frame clones are kept and a portion is missing. In the table there are approximately 280,000 clones, 76% of which are singletons. Looked up from germline, CDR1 is MDHEN and CDR2 is SYDVKM. Unmatched junction bases numbered 14, after V lost 5 bases and J lost 5 bases. The CDR3 runs to 18 residues. The chain uses TRBV28 and TRBJ2-3, with 12 nucleotides matching TRBD2. The TCR originated in a human donor with chronic lymphocytic leukemia. The material was PBMCs, obtained at disease progression, from a patient treated with ibrutinib. The CDR3 region is CASSTLLAGGFPRDTQYF. The CDR3 coding sequence is TGTGCCAGCAGTACTCTACTAGCGGGAGGCTTCCCGCGAGATACGCAGTATTTT. Full variable domain (remainder filled in from reference TRBV28 and TRBJ2-3): DVKVTQSSRYLVKRTGEKVFLECVQDMDHENMFWYRQDPGLGLRLIYFSYDVKMKEKGDIPEGYSVSREKKERFSLILESASTNQTSMYLCASSTLLAGGFPRDTQYFGPGTRLTVL.